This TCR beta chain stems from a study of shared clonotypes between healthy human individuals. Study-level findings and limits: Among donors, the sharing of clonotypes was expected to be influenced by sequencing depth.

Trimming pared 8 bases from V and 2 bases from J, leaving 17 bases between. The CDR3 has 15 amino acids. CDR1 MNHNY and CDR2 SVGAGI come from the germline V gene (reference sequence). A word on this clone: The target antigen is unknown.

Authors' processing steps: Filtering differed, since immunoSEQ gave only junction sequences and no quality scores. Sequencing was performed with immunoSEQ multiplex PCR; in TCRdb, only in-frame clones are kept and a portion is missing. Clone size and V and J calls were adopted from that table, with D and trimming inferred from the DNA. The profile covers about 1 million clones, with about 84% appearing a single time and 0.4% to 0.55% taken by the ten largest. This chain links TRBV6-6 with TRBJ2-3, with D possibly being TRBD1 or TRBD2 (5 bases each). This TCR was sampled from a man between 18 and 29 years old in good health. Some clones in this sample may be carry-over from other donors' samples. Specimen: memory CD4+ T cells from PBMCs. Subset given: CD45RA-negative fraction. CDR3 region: CASRPGGTATDTQYF. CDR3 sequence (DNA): TGTGCCAGCCGGCCTGGGGGTACGGCCACAGATACGCAGTATTTT.